This note documents a single TCR beta chain sequence. Its antigen remains unidentified. Sequenced by immunoSEQ multiplex PCR; TCRdb stores in-frame clones only, minus some. The table lists about 87,000 clones, around nine tenths of them singletons. This specimen belongs to a study of radiotherapy plus CTLA-4 blockade in lung cancer. Background on the study: For 18% of patients, objective responses occurred, and roughly 31% had disease control.

The CDR3 covers 14 residues. V gave up 3 bases and J gave up 3 bases; unmatched junction bases: 3. From germline, CDR1 is LNHDA and CDR2 SQIVND (reference sequence). Study observations and caveats: In blood, early T cell clone dynamics reportedly predicted response best, together with interferon-beta.

The specimen was peripheral blood, collected from a patient treated with radiotherapy plus ipilimumab. The chain recombines TRBV19 with TRBJ1-1; 8 bases are shared with TRBD1. The sequence was obtained from a human donor with non-small cell lung cancer that progressed on radiotherapy plus ipilimumab. The chain's CDR3 is CASSIRDRYTEAFF. Here the CDR3 DNA reads TGTGCCAGTAGTATCCGGGACAGGTACACTGAAGCTTTCTTT.